These 26 T cell receptor beta chains share one sample of origin, sequenced in a study of blood T cell repertoires in COVID-19. Sequencing used immunoSEQ multiplex PCR; TCRdb keeps in-frame clones, though not all of them. The profile covers under 250,000 clones, with roughly 86% appearing a single time and under 2% taken by the ten largest. Sequencing used peripheral blood. All receptors come from a woman aged 60-70 years who had recovered from COVID-19.

This clone was detected only once. The CDR3 bases are TGTGCCAGCAGTTACCTGGGCGGGGGGCCCTACAATGAGCAGTTCTTC. Amino acid sequence: CASSYLGGGPYNEQFF. This rearrangement joins TRBV6-2 or TRBV6-3 to TRBJ2-1; TRBD2 matches 8 bases. This CDR3 contains 16 residues. V was clipped by 2 bases and J by 2 bases; unmatched bases: 5. Germline CDR1 MNHEY, CDR2 SVGEGT.

V usage is TRBV7-3 and J usage is TRBJ1-2; D perhaps matches TRBD1 (6 bases). CDR1 and CDR2 (germline): SGHTA, FQGTGA. This CDR3 is built from 13 residues. Trimming stripped 5 bases from V and 4 bases from J, with 11 bases between. Written as DNA, the CDR3 is TGTGCCAGCAGCCCAGGACAGCCCTATGGCTACACCTTC. It specifies CASSPGQPYGYTF.

This chain links TRBV11-1 with TRBJ2-3; maybe TRBD2 (7 bases). The CDR3 extends over 15 amino acids. CDR1 SGHAT and CDR2 FQDESV come from the germline V gene (reference sequence). Between the trimmed V and J ends, which lost 3 bases and 3 bases, there was a span of 13 bases. Written as DNA, the CDR3 is TGTGCCAGCAGCTTCTTAGGGGGGGTAACAGATACGCAGTATTTT. Translation gives CASSFLGGVTDTQYF.

Only one count was recorded for this clone. The V call is TRBV7-2, the J call TRBJ2-1, with 10 bases matching TRBD2. This CDR3 is 15 amino acids long. The germline V gene encodes CDR1 SGHTA and CDR2 FQGNSA. CDR3: CASPRVAGGYNEQFF. DNA for the CDR3: TGTGCGAGCCCCCGGGTAGCGGGGGGCTACAATGAGCAGTTCTTC.

The V gene is TRBV7-3, the J gene TRBJ2-2; D is perhaps TRBD1 (6 bases). CDR1 SGHTA and CDR2 FQGTGA come from the germline V gene. The CDR3 covers 15 residues. Trimming stripped 5 bases from V and 0 bases from J, with 10 bases between. In DNA, the CDR3 is TGTGCCAGCAGCCTCGACAGGACGAACACCGGGGAGCTGTTTTTT. Its protein product is CASSLDRTNTGELFF.

This chain links TRBV7-2 with TRBJ1-1; 8 bases agree with TRBD1. Germline V gene data show CDR1 as SGHTA and CDR2 as FQGNSA. CDR3 length equals 15 residues. J gave up 4 bases and V 1 base, and 5 bases lay outside the gene matches. The CDR3: CASSLELQGGTEAFF. CDR3 DNA sequence: TGTGCCAGCAGCTTAGAGCTACAGGGGGGCACTGAAGCTTTCTTT.

The chain recombines TRBV9 with TRBJ2-1, with 7 bases aligning to TRBD2. Germline V CDR1 and CDR2: SGDLS, YYNGEE. V lost 2 bases to trimming and J lost 3 bases; unmatched junction nucleotides: 5. CDR3 length equals 15 residues. The CDR3 DNA is TGTGCCAGCAGCGTTGTGAGCGGGGTCTACAATGAGCAGTTCTTC. It yields the protein CASSVVSGVYNEQFF.

The V gene is TRBV5-4, the J gene TRBJ1-5; no firm D call. This CDR3 has 14 residues. The germline V gene encodes CDR1 SGHNT and CDR2 YYREEE (reference sequence). Trimming took off 1 base at V and 3 bases at J, with 8 bases between the two ends. CDR3 protein: CASSLFSDNQPQHF. CDR3 DNA: TGTGCCAGCAGCTTGTTTTCAGACAATCAGCCCCAGCATTTT.

The rearrangement joins TRBV14 to TRBJ2-7, with D hard to call. Trimming left V 1 base short and J 3 bases short, with 4 bases between. The CDR3 extends over 12 amino acids. Germline-derived CDR1 and CDR2 are SGHDN and FVKESK. In nucleotides, the CDR3 is TGTGCCAGCAGCCAAGCCAGCTACGAGCAGTACTTC. Amino acids: CASSQASYEQYF.

The count of this clone is one. The chain joins TRBV7-3 to TRBJ2-5; 7 nucleotides match TRBD2. V lost 1 base, J lost 5 bases, and 4 bases stayed unmatched. Germline assignment: CDR1 SGHTA and CDR2 FQGTGA. There are 14 residues in the CDR3. The CDR3 DNA reads as TGTGCCAGCAGCTTAAACGCGGGGGAGGAGACCCAGTACTTC. Translated, it gives CASSLNAGEETQYF.

V usage is TRBV7-9 and J usage is TRBJ2-3; the match to TRBD2 covers 12 bases. Germline V gene data show CDR1 as SEHNR and CDR2 as FQNEAQ (reference sequence). The trim removed 5 bases at V and 2 bases at J, leaving 14 bases unmatched. There are 19 residues in the CDR3. In DNA form, the CDR3 reads TGTGCCAGCAGCCCCCACTGGGCGTCTAGCGGGGGGGTCACAGATACGCAGTATTTT. It encodes CASSPHWASSGGVTDTQYF. The whole variable domain, remainder taken from reference TRBV7-9 and TRBJ2-3, is DTGVSQNPRHKITKRGQNVTFRCDPISEHNRLYWYRQTLGQGPEFLTYFQNEAQLEKSRLLSDRFSAERPKGSFSTLEIQRTEQGDSAMYLCASSPHWASSGGVTDTQYFGPGTRLTVL.

In nucleotides, the CDR3 is TGCGCCAGCAGTGACCTACAGGGGGCTGAATATGGCTACACCTTC. As protein: CASSDLQGAEYGYTF. J is TRBJ1-2 and V is TRBV10-2; the match to TRBD1 covers 9 bases. J lost 5 bases, V lost 3 bases, and 7 bases had no gene match. Germline V lookup: CDR1 WSHSY, CDR2 SAAADI. The CDR3 length is 15 residues.

J is TRBJ1-5 and V is TRBV4-2, with TRBD1 identical over 8 bases. Germline V gene lookup returns CDR1 LGHNA and CDR2 YNFKEQ. This CDR3 spans 13 amino acids. V lost 11 bases and J lost 6; bases outside the gene matches: 9. This chain's CDR3 is CASRQGWSQPQHF. CDR3 DNA sequence: TGTGCCTCAAGACAGGGGTGGAGTCAGCCCCAGCATTTT.

The V gene is TRBV27, the J gene TRBJ1-1; tentative D call: TRBD1 (5 bases). The V end lost 4 bases, the J end lost 4 bases, and 10 bases lay between the germline ends. The CDR3 runs to 13 residues. CDR1 MNHEY and CDR2 SMNVEV come from the germline V gene (reference sequence). In DNA form, the CDR3 reads TGTGCCAGCAGTTCGACAGTATTCACTGAAGCTTTCTTT. It encodes CASSSTVFTEAFF.

The chain carries TRBV6-4 and TRBJ1-5; D gene uncertain. CDR1 MRHNA and CDR2 SNTAGT come from the germline V gene. V was cut by 4 bases and J by 5 bases, with 9 bases left in between. The CDR3 is made up of 13 amino acids. DNA for the CDR3: TGTGCCAGCAGTGTGAACCGGGATCAGCCCCAGCATTTT. Translated: CASSVNRDQPQHF.

The genes are TRBV12-3 or TRBV12-4 and TRBJ1-2; weak D call: TRBD1 (5 bases). V lost 4 bases and J 4 bases, leaving 7 bases between the germline ends. The CDR3 has 12 amino acids. The CDR3 DNA is TGTGCCAGCAGTTGGGGCCTCTATGGCTACACCTTC. Encoded protein: CASSWGLYGYTF.

The V and J genes are TRBV7-3 and TRBJ2-7; D is undetermined. Trimming left V 5 bases short and J 4 bases short, with 18 bases between. Germline values: CDR1 SGHTA, CDR2 FQGTGA. The CDR3 covers 15 residues. The CDR3 DNA reads as TGTGCCAGCAGCCCAGGCCCCGGAAGACAATACGAGCAGTACTTC. Residues: CASSPGPGRQYEQYF.

This rearrangement joins TRBV25-1 to TRBJ1-3, with 7 bases aligning to TRBD1. Germline V lookup: CDR1 MGHDK, CDR2 SYGVNS. The J segment lost 1 base and the V segment lost 1 base, leaving 1 base of the junction unmatched. This CDR3 has 15 residues. CDR3 protein: CASSESTGSGNTIYF. The DNA of the CDR3 is TGTGCCAGCAGTGAATCGACAGGGTCTGGAAACACCATATATTTT.

This clone appeared a single time. V and J are TRBV5-8 and TRBJ1-2, with a tentative D call TRBD1 (5 bases). This CDR3 comprises 15 residues. V was trimmed by 7 bases and J by 4 bases, leaving 20 bases between them. Germline V gene data show CDR1 as SGHTS and CDR2 as YDEGEE. CDR3 sequence: CASPERGGLFYGYTF. In DNA form, the CDR3 reads TGTGCCAGCCCCGAACGGGGGGGTTTGTTCTATGGCTACACCTTC.

This rearrangement joins TRBV5-4 to TRBJ2-3; no clear D gene. CDR3 size: 12 residues. Between the trimmed V and J ends, which lost 0 bases and 10 bases, there was a span of 9 bases. Germline V gene data show CDR1 as SGHNT and CDR2 as YYREEE (reference sequence). CDR3 DNA sequence: TGTGCCAGCAGCTTGGATAGCTATTCGCAGTATTTT. Amino acid sequence: CASSLDSYSQYF.

The table lists this clone with many counts. The chain's CDR3 is CASSQDPGPYEQYF. The CDR3 nucleotides read TGCGCCAGCAGCCAAGATCCCGGTCCCTACGAGCAGTACTTC. This rearrangement joins TRBV4-3 to TRBJ2-7; D is unresolved. CDR3 size: 14 residues. The germline V and J ends were trimmed by 0 bases and 2 bases, with 8 bases remaining between them. Looked up from germline, CDR1 is LGHNA and CDR2 is YSLEER.

The chain carries TRBV5-1 and TRBJ2-7; TRBD2 agrees at 8 bases. Losses at the gene ends were 5 bases for V and 4 bases for J; bases not matched to a gene: 11. Germline CDR1 SGHRS, CDR2 YFSETQ. The CDR3 loop spans 15 amino acids. CDR3 coding DNA: TGCGCCAGCAGGTCCTTAGCGGGGATGGGGTACGAGCAGTACTTC. Protein sequence: CASRSLAGMGYEQYF. Full variable domain (rest looked up from reference TRBV5-1 and TRBJ2-7): KAGVTQTPRYLIKTRGQQVTLSCSPISGHRSVSWYQQTPGQGLQFLFEYFSETQRNKGNFPGRFSGRQFSNSRSEMNVSTLELGDSALYLCASRSLAGMGYEQYFGPGTRLTVT.

The V gene is TRBV5-1, the J gene TRBJ1-2; maybe TRBD1 (5 bases). Germline V gene sequence: CDR1 SGHRS, CDR2 YFSETQ. This CDR3 contains 14 residues. Trimming stripped 4 bases from V and 4 bases from J, with 14 bases between. CDR3 coding DNA: TGCGCCAGCAGCAGTACCTCAGGGTCCTATGGCTACACCTTC. Protein sequence: CASSSTSGSYGYTF.

This sequence joins TRBV10-3 and TRBJ1-2; a possible D gene is TRBD1 (5 bases). With 0 bases removed from V and 3 bases from J, the gap between germline ends came to 8 bases. CDR3 length: 14 amino acids. Germline-derived CDR1 and CDR2 are ENHRY and SYGVKD. The CDR3 sequence: CAISESGGDYGYTF. The CDR3 DNA reads as TGTGCCATCAGTGAGTCGGGGGGAGACTATGGCTACACCTTC.

The chain links TRBV7-9 to TRBJ1-2; TRBD1 might be the D (6 bases). This CDR3 is built from 14 residues. Germline V CDR1 and CDR2: SEHNR, FQNEAQ (reference sequence). Deletions cut 2 bases from V and 6 bases from J, with 13 bases between. DNA for the CDR3: TGTGCCAGCAGCTTAAGGAACAGGGTGGATGGCTACACCTTC. As protein: CASSLRNRVDGYTF.

The CDR3 DNA reads as TGTGCCAGCAGTCCTCATAGCGGGAGACGCACAGATACGCAGTATTTT. This gives the protein CASSPHSGRRTDTQYF. The V and J genes are TRBV6-6 and TRBJ2-3; 9 nucleotides agree with TRBD2. With V trimmed by 5 bases and J by 1 base, 7 bases remained unmatched. This CDR3 is 16 amino acids long. Per germline, CDR1 MNHNY and CDR2 SVGAGI (reference sequence).